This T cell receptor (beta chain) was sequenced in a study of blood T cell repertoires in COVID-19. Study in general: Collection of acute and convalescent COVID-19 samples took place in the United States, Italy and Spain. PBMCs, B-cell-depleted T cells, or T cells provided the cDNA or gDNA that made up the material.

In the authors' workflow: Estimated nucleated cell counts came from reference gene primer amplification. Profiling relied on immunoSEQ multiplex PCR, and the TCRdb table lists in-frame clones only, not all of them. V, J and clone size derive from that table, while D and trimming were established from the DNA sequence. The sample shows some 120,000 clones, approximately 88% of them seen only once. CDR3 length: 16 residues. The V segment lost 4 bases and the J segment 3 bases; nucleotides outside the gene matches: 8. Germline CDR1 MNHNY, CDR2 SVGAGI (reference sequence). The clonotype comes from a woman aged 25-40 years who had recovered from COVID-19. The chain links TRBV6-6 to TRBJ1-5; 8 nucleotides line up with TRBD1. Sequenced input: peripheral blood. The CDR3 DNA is TGTGCCAGCAGTTCCCAGGGGGCAAGAAACAATCAGCCCCAGCATTTT. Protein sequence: CASSSQGARNNQPQHF.